The 13 T cell receptor beta chains presented below share a single source sample, sequenced in a study of technical replicates of blood from several donors. TCRdb's table, derived via immunoSEQ multiplex PCR, lists solely in-frame clones and lacks some. Of under 90,000 clones listed, around 90% were seen once; the top ten hold around 0.3%. Sequencing was done on a sample of T cells isolated from PBMCs. The source is a human donor in good health.

The chain combines TRBV6-5 with TRBJ2-7, with 8 bases that match TRBD2. The CDR3 totals 14 residues. Per the germline V gene, CDR1 is MNHEY and CDR2 is SVGAGI. V dropped 4 bases and J dropped 0; count of bases not matched to a gene: 2. The CDR3 DNA is TGTGCCAGCAGTTTAGGGACTAGCTCCTACGAGCAGTACTTC. Translating it yields CASSLGTSSYEQYF.

This chain uses TRBV15 with TRBJ1-2, with D possibly TRBD1 on 5 matching bases. Per the germline V gene, CDR1 is LNHNV and CDR2 is YYDKDF (reference sequence). The CDR3 runs to 14 residues. The germline V and J ends were trimmed by 0 bases and 7 bases, with 12 bases remaining between them. The CDR3 sequence is CATSRDREVSGYTF. The DNA for the CDR3 is TGTGCCACCAGCAGAGACAGGGAAGTTAGTGGCTACACCTTC.

The chain is built from TRBV29-1 and TRBJ1-5; 8 bases map to TRBD1. The germline CDR1 and CDR2 sequences are SQVTM and ANQGSEA. J was trimmed by 6 bases and V by 4 bases; bases with no gene match: 5. This CDR3 is 13 amino acids long. CDR3 residues: CSVGTGWSQPQHF. CDR3 in DNA: TGCAGCGTTGGGACAGGGTGGTCTCAGCCCCAGCATTTT.

The rearrangement links TRBV18 to TRBJ2-1, with a weak D call TRBD2 (6 bases). Germline V lookup: CDR1 KGHSH, CDR2 LQKENI. The CDR3 is 15 amino acids. The V gene lost 2 bases and the J gene lost 4 bases, with 12 bases spanning the gap. Here the CDR3 DNA reads TGTGCCAGCTCACCAGACGGGACTGGTTACAATGAGCAGTTCTTC. This encodes CASSPDGTGYNEQFF.

The gene calls are TRBV7-8 and TRBJ1-5, with D possibly TRBD1 on 6 matching bases. This CDR3 region has 17 residues. Germline CDR1 reads SGHVS; CDR2 reads FQNEAQ. Trimming stripped 1 base from V and 0 bases from J, with 13 bases between. The CDR3 here is CASSLGGGPYSNQPQHF. The CDR3, as DNA: TGTGCCAGCAGCTTAGGTGGGGGCCCGTATAGCAATCAGCCCCAGCATTTT.

The V gene is TRBV21-1, the J gene TRBJ2-1; the table names TRBD2, a call not compared with the DNA. TRBV21-1 is described as a pseudogene. CDR3 length: 17 residues. As DNA, the CDR3 is TGTGCCAGCAGCAAATATCGGGGAGGTAGCGGGGACAATGAGCAGTTCTTC. Its protein product is CASSKYRGGSGDNEQFF.

V and J are TRBV27 and TRBJ2-1; D may be TRBD2 (5 bases). V was shortened by 6 bases and J by 6 bases, with 9 bases between the two germline ends. The V gene's germline CDR1 is MNHEY and CDR2 SMNVEV (reference sequence). This CDR3 has 12 residues. CDR3 nucleotides: TGTGCCAGCAGGGCGGGTTTCAATGAGCAGTTCTTC. It specifies CASRAGFNEQFF.

V is TRBV14 and J is TRBJ2-5; 7 nucleotides match TRBD1. Trimming cost V 1 base and J 9 bases; bases outside gene matches: 11. The CDR3 sequence is 15 residues long. Germline V gene data show CDR1 as SGHDN and CDR2 as FVKESK. This CDR3 reads CASSQGDRADPSQYF. As DNA, the CDR3 is TGTGCCAGCAGCCAAGGTGACAGGGCAGACCCGTCCCAGTACTTC.

V and J are TRBV27 and TRBJ2-3, with D uncertain. The CDR3 has 15 residues. Germline CDR1 reads MNHEY; CDR2 reads SMNVEV (reference sequence). V dropped 6 bases and J dropped 2 bases, with 15 bases sitting between them. The CDR3 spells CASSLTFSLTDTQYF. The CDR3, as DNA: TGTGCCAGCAGCCTGACTTTTTCCCTCACAGATACGCAGTATTTT.

Concerning this clone: The same CDR3 is also encoded by other DNA sequences in this sample. J is TRBJ2-7 and V is TRBV2, with TRBD1 matching 7 bases. Per the germline V gene, CDR1 is SNHLY and CDR2 is FYNNEI. There are 12 residues in the CDR3. J gave up 3 bases and V 5 bases, and 1 base lay outside the gene matches. CDR3 sequence (DNA): TGTGCCAGCAGTAGGGACAGCTACGAGCAGTACTTC. This encodes CASSRDSYEQYF.

The chain couples TRBV19 to TRBJ1-2; D is unresolved. The CDR3 contains 12 residues. V lost 5 bases to trimming and J lost 4 bases, with 8 bases between them. Germline-derived CDR1 and CDR2 are LNHDA and SQIVND (reference sequence). For the CDR3, the DNA is TGTGCCAGTAGTCGGGAGTTCTATGGCTACACCTTC. It translates to CASSREFYGYTF. Together with reference TRBV19 and TRBJ1-2, the CDR3 gives the full variable domain: DGGITQSPKYLFRKEGQNVTLSCEQNLNHDAMYWYRQDPGQGLRLIYYSQIVNDFQKGDIAEGYSVSREKKESFPLTVTSAQKNPTAFYLCASSREFYGYTFGSGTRLTVV.

V usage is TRBV5-1 and J usage is TRBJ2-7; the D gene is possibly TRBD2 (6 bases). The germline V gene has CDR1 SGHRS and CDR2 YFSETQ. The CDR3 contains 13 residues. With 7 bases removed from V and 6 bases from J, the gap between germline ends came to 17 bases. This CDR3 is CASARGSEGEQYF. The CDR3 DNA reads as TGCGCCAGCGCCCGGGGCTCGGAGGGCGAGCAGTACTTC.

V and J are TRBV28 and TRBJ1-3, with D possibly being TRBD1 (6 bases). CDR3 length equals 13 residues. Germline V gene lookup returns CDR1 MDHEN and CDR2 SYDVKM. Trimming left V 6 bases short and J 4 bases short, with 10 bases between. The CDR3 coding sequence is TGTGCCAGCAGATTAACAGGGGGAAACACCATATATTTT. Amino acid sequence: CASRLTGGNTIYF. Using reference TRBV28 and TRBJ1-3 for the parts outside the CDR3, the full variable domain is DVKVTQSSRYLVKRTGEKVFLECVQDMDHENMFWYRQDPGLGLRLIYFSYDVKMKEKGDIPEGYSVSREKKERFSLILESASTNQTSMYLCASRLTGGNTIYFGEGSWLTVV.